This TCR beta chain derives from a study of cytomegalovirus exposure and HLA in healthy donors. Study information: Sequencing of 150 million to 200 million T cells in an earlier analysis found under 120 million unique TCR beta sequences.

Study outcomes and limitations: In a later analysis, HLA-associated beta chains showed higher expansion and lower generation probabilities than comparable chains. Roughly uniform depth of sequencing across donors was assumed in presence/absence analyses.

Germline values: CDR1 MNHEY, CDR2 SVGAGI. The CDR3 totals 15 residues. Trimming at V came to 5 bases and at J to 2 bases, leaving 6 bases not matched to a gene. A word on this clone: Antigen unknown.

The PCR was carried out with 60 Vbeta primers and 13 Jbeta primers. Only in-frame clones appear in the TCRdb table, and some are missing; sequencing was by immunoSEQ multiplex PCR. The sample contains under 95,000 clones, more than 75% of which appear only once. The sample taken for sequencing was PBMCs. J is TRBJ1-5 and V is TRBV6-5, with TRBD1 matching 7 bases. This receptor was obtained from a woman aged 40 to 49 in good health and CMV-seropositive. The CDR3 region is CASSRTGVGNQPQHF. The CDR3 nucleotides are TGTGCCAGCAGTCGGACAGGAGTAGGCAATCAGCCCCAGCATTTT.